Each of the 5 T cell receptor beta chains below was sequenced from the same sample in a study of identical twins. From the 5' RACE reads, TCRdb called clonotypes with MiXCR, one entry per CDR3 protein. The repertoire consists of 1,800,000 or so distinct CDR3 sequences, with under 35% occurring once and the leading ten covering about 0.27%. The material sequenced was cord blood. Receptor source: a newborn girl in good health.

The chain carries TRBV28 and TRBJ2-1; maybe TRBD1 (6 bases). The DNA end lines up better with TRBJ2-7; the J call may be wrong. This CDR3 contains 14 residues. Per germline, CDR1 MDHEN and CDR2 SYDVKM. The CDR3 region has the DNA TGTGCCAGCAGTCCCAGGGGCACCTACAATGAGCAGTACTTC. It encodes CASSPRGTYNEQYF.

The chain recombines TRBV19 with TRBJ1-6, with D unresolved. Deletions cut 5 bases from V and 3 bases from J, with 8 bases between. The CDR3 has 14 residues. Germline-derived CDR1 and CDR2 are LNHDA and SQIVND (reference sequence). The CDR3 spells CASSARGYNSPLHF. As DNA, the CDR3 is TGTGCCAGTAGTGCCCGGGGCTATAATTCACCCCTCCACTTT.

This chain joins TRBV20-1 and TRBJ2-2; 7 nucleotides align to TRBD1. J was trimmed by 4 bases and V by 7 bases; bases with no gene match: 9. The germline CDR1 and CDR2 sequences are DFQATT and SNEGSKA (reference sequence). CDR3 length equals 14 residues. This CDR3 reads CSGMGQLSTGELFF. CDR3 DNA sequence: TGCAGTGGCATGGGACAGCTCTCCACCGGGGAGCTGTTTTTT.

The gene calls are TRBV4-1 and TRBJ2-1, with TRBD2 matching over 8 bases. The CDR3 is 17 amino acids. Germline assignment: CDR1 MGHRA and CDR2 YSYEKL. V shed 2 bases and J 3 bases; nucleotides not matched to a gene: 9. The CDR3 DNA sequence: TGCGCCAGCAGCCAAAAACCGGGACTAGGAAGCTACAATGAGCAGTTCTTC. This sequence encodes CASSQKPGLGSYNEQFF.

The genes are TRBV20-1 and TRBJ1-5, with TRBD1 matching over 11 bases. The V gene end was trimmed by 6 bases and the J gene end by 6 bases; junction bases not matched to a gene: 7. Germline CDR1 and CDR2: DFQATT and SNEGSKA (reference sequence). The CDR3 runs to 14 residues. CDR3 in amino acids: CSAPRTGGVQPQHF. In DNA form, the CDR3 reads TGCAGTGCCCCCCGGACAGGGGGCGTTCAGCCCCAGCATTTT.